A single sample gave rise to the 32 T cell receptor beta chains below, sequenced in a study of response to subunit inactivated influenza vaccine. TCRdb reprocessed the RT-PCR reads via MiXCR and lists one record per CDR3 protein. The sample holds around 850,000 distinct CDR3 sequences, roughly 18% seen once. The sequencing here drew on PBMCs from blood, taken roughly 5 days after vaccination. All receptors derive from a man aged 45 to 65 who received an inactivated influenza vaccine.

This clonotype was recorded at least ten times. J is TRBJ2-3 and V is TRBV12-3 or TRBV12-4; a possible D gene is TRBD1 (5 bases). V was trimmed by 7 bases and J by 0 bases, leaving 11 bases between them. This CDR3 is built from 14 residues. CDR3 amino acids: CASTWTHSTDTQYF. Written as DNA, the CDR3 is TGTGCCAGCACCTGGACACACAGCACAGATACGCAGTATTTT.

This clonotype occurred a few times. The chain couples TRBV6-1 to TRBJ2-7; a weak D match, TRBD1 (6 bases). V was shortened by 6 bases and J by 2 bases, with 11 bases between the two germline ends. The germline V gene encodes CDR1 MNHNS and CDR2 SASEGT. The CDR3 covers 13 residues. This CDR3 is CASRLGAAYEQYF. CDR3 coding DNA: TGTGCCAGCAGGCTGGGGGCAGCCTACGAGCAGTACTTC.

The chain joins TRBV7-6 to TRBJ2-2; 7 positions agree with TRBD2. The germline V gene has CDR1 SGHVS and CDR2 FNYEAQ. Unmatched junction bases numbered 8, after V lost 3 bases and J lost 4 bases. The CDR3 has 16 residues. The DNA of the CDR3 is TGTGCCAGCAGCTTTGATCGGGGGGATAGCACCGGGGAGCTGTTTTTT. This gives the protein CASSFDRGDSTGELFF.

CDR3 region: CASSSTDRVNQPQHF. The CDR3 region has the DNA TGTGCCAGCAGCTCTACCGACAGGGTCAATCAGCCCCAGCATTTT. This chain uses TRBV7-9 with TRBJ1-5; 7 bases align to TRBD1. Trimming removed 4 bases from V and 3 bases from J; junction bases left unmatched: 6. This CDR3 has 15 residues. Germline V gives CDR1 SEHNR, CDR2 FQNEAQ (reference sequence).

The chain is built from TRBV24-1 and TRBJ2-1; D tentatively reads TRBD1 or TRBD2 (5 bases each). Looked up from germline, CDR1 is KGHDR and CDR2 is SFDVKD. The CDR3 is 17 residues long. Trimming took 5 bases from V and 7 from J, leaving 23 bases between them. CDR3 in amino acids: CATSGATGTASTNEQFF. CDR3 nucleotides: TGTGCCACCAGTGGCGCCACCGGGACCGCGTCTACGAATGAGCAGTTCTTC.

This clonotype was detected many times. The V and J genes are TRBV28 and TRBJ1-5; 7 bases are shared with TRBD1. CDR1 MDHEN and CDR2 SYDVKM come from the germline V gene. Trimming took 3 bases from V and 4 from J; bases not matched to a gene: 6. This CDR3 is built from 15 residues. CDR3 in amino acids: CASSFGTAVNQPQHF. CDR3 DNA sequence: TGTGCCAGCAGTTTCGGGACAGCCGTAAATCAGCCCCAGCATTTT.

Only a few counts were recorded for this clonotype. The chain recombines TRBV27 with TRBJ2-7; TRBD2 agrees at 10 bases. The germline V gene encodes CDR1 MNHEY and CDR2 SMNVEV (reference sequence). V was clipped by 2 bases and J by 3 bases; unmatched bases: 10. The CDR3 totals 17 residues. DNA of the CDR3: TGTGCCAGCAGTTTACTCCCTAGCGGGGGATTGGGCTACGAGCAGTACTTC. Protein product: CASSLLPSGGLGYEQYF.

The V gene is TRBV7-2, the J gene TRBJ2-3; D tentatively reads TRBD1 or TRBD2 (6 bases each). Germline CDR1 is SGHTA and CDR2 is FQGNSA. V lost 5 bases to trimming and J lost 1 base, with 13 bases between them. This CDR3 region has 15 residues. Here the CDR3 reads CASSNRRGGTDTQYF. In DNA form, the CDR3 reads TGTGCCAGCAGCAACCGTAGGGGGGGCACAGATACGCAGTATTTT.

This clonotype has only a few counts. The genes are TRBV15 and TRBJ2-1; D not resolved. Germline CDR1 and CDR2: LNHNV and YYDKDF (reference sequence). CDR3 length: 15 amino acids. The V end lost 1 base, the J end lost 4 bases, and 11 bases lay between the germline ends. Written as DNA, the CDR3 is TGTGCCACCAGCAGAGGGACCGACAATTACAATGAGCAGTTCTTC. This translates into CATSRGTDNYNEQFF.

This clonotype showed up many times. The V and J genes are TRBV11-3 and TRBJ2-5; 13 nucleotides align to TRBD2. Per the germline V gene, CDR1 is SGHNT and CDR2 is YENEEA. V was pared by 1 base and J by 3 bases, with 8 bases of the junction left unmatched. The CDR3 contains 18 residues. For the CDR3, the DNA is TGTGCCAGCAGCTTAGTCGGAGGGGGGACTAGCGGGAAAGAGACCCAGTACTTC. Translated, it gives CASSLVGGGTSGKETQYF.

V usage is TRBV7-2 and J usage is TRBJ2-5; D gene ambiguous. Germline V lookup: CDR1 SGHTA, CDR2 FQGNSA. Trimming took 2 bases from V and 3 from J, leaving 13 bases between them. There are 15 residues in the CDR3. CDR3: CASSLRLYGEETQYF. Here the CDR3 DNA reads TGTGCCAGCAGCTTAAGGCTTTATGGGGAAGAGACCCAGTACTTC.

This clonotype was observed a handful of times. The gene calls are TRBV7-2 and TRBJ2-2; D perhaps matches TRBD2 (7 bases). CDR1 SGHTA and CDR2 FQGNSA come from the germline V gene. The CDR3 is made up of 17 amino acids. V was trimmed by 4 bases and J by 5 bases, leaving 20 bases between them. In DNA form, the CDR3 reads TGTGCCAGCAGCTCCCCTGCGGGGGCCTGGGGGACCGGGGAGCTGTTTTTT. Translated: CASSSPAGAWGTGELFF.

The CDR3 sequence: CASSLNTGSYGYTF. The CDR3 nucleotides read TGCGCCAGCAGCTTGAACACAGGGAGCTATGGCTACACCTTC. The chain carries TRBV5-1 and TRBJ1-2; D is possibly TRBD1 (6 bases). Trimming pared 1 base from V and 4 bases from J, leaving 11 bases between. This CDR3 has 14 residues. CDR1 and CDR2 from the germline V gene are SGHRS and YFSETQ. The whole variable domain, filled in from reference TRBV5-1 and TRBJ1-2, reads KAGVTQTPRYLIKTRGQQVTLSCSPISGHRSVSWYQQTPGQGLQFLFEYFSETQRNKGNFPGRFSGRQFSNSRSEMNVSTLELGDSALYLCASSLNTGSYGYTFGSGTRLTVV.

Only a few counts were recorded for this clonotype. The chain is built from TRBV5-5 and TRBJ2-3, with D possibly TRBD2 on 6 matching bases. V was cut by 4 bases and J by 4 bases, with 13 bases left in between. The CDR3 runs to 14 residues. Looked up from germline, CDR1 is SGHKS and CDR2 is YYEKEE (reference sequence). The chain's CDR3 is CASSVRPGADTQYF. DNA for the CDR3: TGTGCCAGCAGCGTTCGCCCGGGGGCAGATACGCAGTATTTT. Based on the CDR3 plus reference TRBV5-5 and TRBJ2-3, the full variable domain is DAGVTQSPTHLIKTRGQQVTLRCSPISGHKSVSWYQQVLGQGPQFIFQYYEKEERGRGNFPDRFSARQFPNYSSELNVNALLLGDSALYLCASSVRPGADTQYFGPGTRLTVL.

This clonotype showed up many times. CDR3 residues: CASRGGSYEQYF. The CDR3 nucleotides are TGTGCCAGCAGGGGCGGGTCCTACGAGCAGTACTTC. The chain couples TRBV2 to TRBJ2-7; the D gene is possibly TRBD2 (5 bases). CDR1 SNHLY and CDR2 FYNNEI come from the germline V gene. The CDR3 extends over 12 amino acids. Deletions cut 6 bases from V and 1 base from J, with 7 bases between.

This clonotype was seen more than once but under ten times. The chain combines TRBV2 with TRBJ2-7, with 7 positions matching TRBD2. The germline gives CDR1 SNHLY, CDR2 FYNNEI. The CDR3 spans 14 residues. After removal of 4 bases from V and 3 bases from J, the junction contained 6 bases not matched to a gene. The CDR3 reads CASSVSGELYEQYF. DNA for the CDR3: TGTGCCAGCAGTGTGAGCGGGGAGCTCTACGAGCAGTACTTC.

This clonotype was seen only a few times. This chain connects TRBV7-9 to TRBJ2-4; unclear D gene. The CDR3 spans 15 residues. Germline V gene data show CDR1 as SEHNR and CDR2 as FQNEAQ (reference sequence). V was pared by 2 bases and J by 0 bases, with 8 bases between. DNA of the CDR3: TGTGCCAGCAGCTTAACGTCTATAGCCAAAAACATTCAGTACTTC. Residues: CASSLTSIAKNIQYF. Together with reference TRBV7-9 and TRBJ2-4, the CDR3 gives the full variable domain: DTGVSQNPRHKITKRGQNVTFRCDPISEHNRLYWYRQTLGQGPEFLTYFQNEAQLEKSRLLSDRFSAERPKGSFSTLEIQRTEQGDSAMYLCASSLTSIAKNIQYFGAGTRLSVL.

The genes are TRBV4-3 and TRBJ1-5; the D is unclear. The ends were cut back, 1 base at V and 7 bases at J, with 8 bases in the middle. CDR1 is LGHNA and CDR2 is YSLEER in the germline V gene. The CDR3 runs 13 residues. This CDR3 is CASSQGVLQPQHF. CDR3 sequence (DNA): TGCGCCAGCAGCCAAGGGGTTTTGCAGCCCCAGCATTTT.

The V and J genes are TRBV6-2 or TRBV6-3 and TRBJ2-7; TRBD2 matches 8 bases. From germline, CDR1 is MNHEY and CDR2 SVGEGT. The trim removed 4 bases at V and 2 bases at J, leaving 10 bases unmatched. This CDR3 contains 16 residues. This chain's CDR3 is CASSWGSGTRAYEQYF. CDR3 coding DNA: TGTGCCAGCAGTTGGGGATCCGGGACTAGAGCCTACGAGCAGTACTTC.

This clonotype was counted a few times. The chain employs TRBV20-1 and TRBJ2-3; D perhaps matches TRBD2 (5 bases). The CDR3 has 16 residues. V dropped 4 bases and J dropped 5 bases, with 22 bases sitting between them. Germline CDR1 DFQATT, CDR2 SNEGSKA (reference sequence). CDR3 sequence reads: CSATKLPAGVGDTQYF. In DNA form, the CDR3 reads TGCAGTGCTACCAAACTGCCGGCGGGTGTAGGAGATACGCAGTATTTT.

This clonotype was counted ten times or more. The V and J genes are TRBV12-3 or TRBV12-4 and TRBJ1-6; no clear D gene. Trimming left V 10 bases short and J 0 bases short, with 7 bases between. The CDR3 consists of 13 residues. CDR3 in DNA: TGTGCCACCTCTAACTCCTATAATTCACCCCTCCACTTT. Its protein product is CATSNSYNSPLHF.

This clonotype has ten or more counts. The chain is built from TRBV20-1 and TRBJ2-4; D might be TRBD2 (5 bases). Germline values: CDR1 DFQATT, CDR2 SNEGSKA (reference sequence). The V and J ends lost 4 bases and 2 bases respectively, with 15 bases between them. The CDR3 runs to 15 residues. CDR3 region: CSAIKPRGTKNIQYF. The DNA for the CDR3 is TGCAGTGCTATTAAGCCCCGGGGAACCAAAAACATTCAGTACTTC.

This rearrangement joins TRBV20-1 to TRBJ1-5; TRBD1 matches 7 bases. With 5 bases clipped from V and 1 base from J, the junction kept 11 bases outside the gene matches. This CDR3 is 16 amino acids long. Germline loops: CDR1 DFQATT, CDR2 SNEGSKA (reference sequence). The CDR3 DNA is TGCAGTGCTCACAGGCCCGGGACAGAAAGCAATCAGCCCCAGCATTTT. Translated: CSAHRPGTESNQPQHF.

This clonotype was counted only a few times. The gene calls are TRBV28 and TRBJ1-5; 8 nucleotides match TRBD1. Germline CDR1 and CDR2: MDHEN and SYDVKM. The CDR3 loop spans 17 amino acids. With V trimmed by 2 bases and J by 4 bases, 10 bases remained unmatched. The CDR3 spells CASSLLGQGIANQPQHF. The CDR3 nucleotides read TGTGCCAGCAGTTTACTAGGACAGGGTATAGCAAATCAGCCCCAGCATTTT.

Here the CDR3 DNA reads TGCAGCGTTGAGGGGGGGGACGGGCCCTTCTACGAGCAGTACTTC. This encodes CSVEGGDGPFYEQYF. The rearrangement joins TRBV29-1 to TRBJ2-7, with 7 bases aligning to TRBD2. V trimming: 3 bases; J trimming: 3 bases; junction bases outside the gene matches: 11. The CDR3 is 15 residues long. Germline CDR1 SQVTM, CDR2 ANQGSEA.

The genes are TRBV12-3 or TRBV12-4 and TRBJ1-5; TRBD1 agrees at 8 bases. V was clipped by 7 bases and J by 8 bases; unmatched bases: 16. The CDR3 extends over 16 amino acids. This CDR3 reads CASTLDRAPALEPQHF. The CDR3 DNA sequence: TGTGCCAGCACCTTGGACAGGGCCCCGGCGTTGGAGCCCCAGCATTTT.

The rearrangement joins TRBV4-3 to TRBJ2-3; 8 bases match TRBD1. Germline trimming cut 4 bases from V and 3 bases from J; bases unmatched to any gene: 6. The CDR3 spans 15 residues. The germline CDR1 and CDR2 sequences are LGHNA and YSLEER. The CDR3, as DNA: TGCGCCAGCAGCCCTCCAGGGGGCGCAACAGATACGCAGTATTTT. As protein: CASSPPGGATDTQYF.

The chain employs TRBV20-1 and TRBJ1-5; unclear D gene. V was shortened by 3 bases and J by 2 bases, with 14 bases between the two germline ends. Germline CDR1 is DFQATT and CDR2 is SNEGSKA (reference sequence). The CDR3 contains 15 residues. This CDR3 is CSASRLSKGNQPQHF. The CDR3 bases are TGCAGTGCTAGTAGGCTGTCAAAGGGCAATCAGCCCCAGCATTTT.

The chain uses TRBV29-1 and TRBJ2-7; maybe TRBD1 (5 bases). The germline V gene encodes CDR1 SQVTM and CDR2 ANQGSEA. Trimming removed 6 bases at V and 1 base at J, with 16 bases between. The CDR3 is made up of 14 amino acids. The CDR3 DNA is TGCAGCGTCTTATTTCAGGGCACTTCCTACGAGCAGTACTTC. This encodes CSVLFQGTSYEQYF.

This chain joins TRBV29-1 and TRBJ2-3; 8 bases agree with TRBD2. Per the germline V gene, CDR1 is SQVTM and CDR2 is ANQGSEA. J lost 4 bases, V lost 7 bases, and 4 bases had no gene match. The CDR3 covers 12 residues. CDR3 sequence reads: CSAGGSPDTQYF. Here the CDR3 DNA reads TGCAGCGCGGGGGGGAGCCCAGATACGCAGTATTTT.

The chain combines TRBV29-1 with TRBJ2-7, with 8 bases matching TRBD1. J was trimmed by 2 bases and V by 4 bases; bases with no gene match: 13. This CDR3 is 16 amino acids long. Looked up from germline, CDR1 is SQVTM and CDR2 is ANQGSEA. CDR3 nucleotide sequence: TGCAGCGTTGTCTGGACAGGGACAACGAAGACCTACGAGCAGTACTTC. This gives the protein CSVVWTGTTKTYEQYF.

V and J are TRBV5-1 and TRBJ2-1; 10 positions agree with TRBD2. CDR1 is SGHRS and CDR2 is YFSETQ in the germline V gene. The CDR3 length is 15 residues. V was clipped by 5 bases and J by 12 bases; unmatched bases: 14. The CDR3 reads CASRSGLAGVERQFF. CDR3 sequence (DNA): TGCGCCAGCAGGTCGGGCCTAGCGGGAGTAGAAAGGCAGTTCTTC.